What follows is one TCR beta chain and its context. The antigen remains unidentified. The donors were part of the validation cohort, which consisted of over a hundred subjects and was separate from the first cohort of about 720 subjects. This specimen comes from a study of cytomegalovirus exposure and HLA in healthy donors. Study outcomes and limitations: In the 90 to 150 validation repertoires, just under 95% of cluster scores exceeded 0, per a later analysis.

Assay used: immunoSEQ multiplex PCR; TCRdb lists only in-frame clones, some missing. The sample lists fewer than 70,000 clones; roughly 96% were seen once. The CDR3 has 12 residues. V was trimmed by 6 bases and J by 7 bases, leaving 9 bases between them. Per germline, CDR1 SNHLY and CDR2 FYNNEI. The clonotype originates from a man younger than 35 in good health and CMV-seronegative. V gene TRBV2 combines with J gene TRBJ2-2; no reliable D call. The sample consisted of PBMCs. CDR3 coding DNA: TGTGCCAGCAGACTGTCCGACGGGGAGCTGTTTTTT. This codes for CASRLSDGELFF.